These 29 T cell receptor beta chains were sequenced from one sample in a study of cytomegalovirus exposure and HLA in healthy donors. The PCR used 60 Vbeta and 13 Jbeta primers. TCRdb's table, derived via immunoSEQ multiplex PCR, lists solely in-frame clones and lacks some. The sample has 60,000 or so clones, approximately 77% seen once. The sequenced material came from PBMCs. The receptors derive from a woman in her thirties or forties in good health and CMV-seropositive.

The rearrangement joins TRBV7-2 to TRBJ2-5; 7 positions match TRBD1. Per the germline V gene, CDR1 is SGHTA and CDR2 is FQGNSA. With 4 bases clipped from V and 2 bases from J, the junction kept 7 bases outside the gene matches. The CDR3 consists of 15 residues. The CDR3 DNA reads as TGTGCCAGCAGCTCCAGGCCGGGACAGCAAGAGACCCAGTACTTC. It encodes CASSSRPGQQETQYF.

This clone has only one observation. This chain links TRBV30 with TRBJ2-5; D perhaps matches TRBD1 (5 bases). The CDR3 spans 14 residues. In germline, CDR1 is GTSNPN, CDR2 SVGIG (reference sequence). Trimming removed 0 bases at V and 4 bases at J, with 12 bases between. The DNA for the CDR3 is TGTGCCTGGAGTGTTAAGGGGATACCAGAGACCCAGTACTTC. Its translation: CAWSVKGIPETQYF.

The genes are TRBV18 and TRBJ2-2; D is undetermined. V was pared by 0 bases and J by 4 bases, with 3 bases between. The CDR3 has 13 residues. CDR1 is KGHSH and CDR2 is LQKENI in the germline V gene. CDR3 region: CASSPPSTGELFF. The DNA for the CDR3 is TGTGCCAGCTCACCACCGAGCACCGGGGAGCTGTTTTTT. Looking up the rest from reference TRBV18 and TRBJ2-2 gives the full variable domain: NAGVMQNPRHLVRRRGQEARLRCSPMKGHSHVYWYRQLPEEGLKFMVYLQKENIIDESGMPKERFSAEFPKEGPSILRIQQVVRGDSAAYFCASSPPSTGELFFGEGSRLTVL.

This chain joins TRBV19 and TRBJ2-2; 7 nucleotides agree with TRBD1. The CDR3 is made up of 15 amino acids. Unmatched junction bases numbered 4, after V lost 6 bases and J lost 0 bases. CDR1 and CDR2 (germline): LNHDA, SQIVND (reference sequence). The chain's CDR3 is CASSQGQTNTGELFF. CDR3 in DNA: TGTGCCAGTAGCCAGGGACAGACGAACACCGGGGAGCTGTTTTTT.

The chain uses TRBV5-1 and TRBJ2-7; 8 nucleotides agree with TRBD2. There are 16 residues in the CDR3. The trim removed 4 bases at V and 2 bases at J, leaving 11 bases unmatched. Germline V lookup: CDR1 SGHRS, CDR2 YFSETQ. The CDR3 sequence: CASSAGLAGTTYEQYF. The CDR3 bases are TGCGCCAGCAGCGCAGGACTAGCAGGAACTACCTACGAGCAGTACTTC.

V is TRBV4-1 and J is TRBJ1-1; D is unresolved. The CDR3 has 15 residues. V lost 0 bases and J lost 4, with 12 bases in between. In germline, CDR1 is MGHRA, CDR2 YSYEKL. Written as DNA, the CDR3 is TGCGCCAGCAGCCAAGAGGGAGGGTTGGGCACTGAAGCTTTCTTT. The encoded protein is CASSQEGGLGTEAFF.

In nucleotides, the CDR3 is TGTGCCTGGAGTGCTACGAGAGATACGCAGTATTTT. It translates to CAWSATRDTQYF. The V gene is TRBV30, the J gene TRBJ2-3; D gene unclear. CDR1 and CDR2 (germline): GTSNPN, SVGIG (reference sequence). This CDR3 is built from 12 residues. Trimming cost V 1 base and J 5 bases, with 7 bases left between them. Full variable domain (rest looked up from reference TRBV30 and TRBJ2-3): SQTIHQWPATLVQPVGSPLSLECTVEGTSNPNLYWYRQAAGRGLQLLFYSVGIGQISSEVPQNLSASRPQDRQFILSSKKLLLSDSGFYLCAWSATRDTQYFGPGTRLTVL.

J is TRBJ2-1 and V is TRBV10-3, with 8 bases matching TRBD1. The CDR3 sequence is 14 residues long. The junction had 7 bases not matched to a gene; V was cut back by 4 bases and J by 8 bases. Germline V CDR1 and CDR2: ENHRY, SYGVKD. CDR3 region: CAISGQGKGDEQFF. The CDR3 nucleotides read TGTGCCATCAGTGGACAGGGGAAGGGGGATGAGCAGTTCTTC.

This clone has just one count. This sequence joins TRBV5-1 and TRBJ1-1; D is possibly TRBD1 (5 bases). Germline lookup yields CDR1 SGHRS and CDR2 YFSETQ. The CDR3 runs 14 residues. V shed 4 bases and J shed 1 base, with 11 bases lying between them. CDR3 bases: TGCGCCAGCAGCCTGCGGGGGAGGAACACTGAAGCTTTCTTT. This codes for CASSLRGRNTEAFF.

The chain carries TRBV7-2 and TRBJ1-1, with D maybe TRBD1 (5 bases). Germline CDR1 is SGHTA and CDR2 is FQGNSA. The CDR3 length is 15 residues. The V end was cut by 2 bases, the J end by 1 base, with 11 bases between. The CDR3, as DNA: TGTGCCAGCAGCTTATGGGGGGGTGCGAACACTGAAGCTTTCTTT. Translating gives CASSLWGGANTEAFF.

This clone was observed a few times. The CDR3 DNA sequence: TGTGCCAGCAGTGGCTGGGGGGGAGCCTATGGCTACACCTTC. Translating it yields CASSGWGGAYGYTF. The chain is built from TRBV25-1 and TRBJ1-2; D perhaps matches TRBD1 (5 bases). The CDR3 is 14 residues long. Trimming took off 4 bases at V and 4 bases at J, with 13 bases between the two ends. In germline, CDR1 is MGHDK, CDR2 SYGVNS.

This chain links TRBV29-1 with TRBJ1-2, with D hard to call. The V end was cut by 7 bases, the J end by 2 bases, with 11 bases between. Germline lookup yields CDR1 SQVTM and CDR2 ANQGSEA. The CDR3 loop spans 12 amino acids. CDR3 DNA sequence: TGCAGCGCGCCGGGAGTAAACTATGGCTACACCTTC. This translates into CSAPGVNYGYTF.

This chain connects TRBV27 to TRBJ2-5; 7 positions agree with TRBD1. The J call is doubtful: the DNA matches TRBJ2-7 better. The germline CDR1 and CDR2 sequences are MNHEY and SMNVEV (reference sequence). CDR3 size: 14 residues. CDR3: CASRWDSTSYEQYF. The DNA of the CDR3 is TGTGCCAGCAGATGGGACAGTACCTCCTACGAGCAGTACTTC.

This clone came up a few times. The J gene is TRBJ1-5, the V gene TRBV6-6, with unresolved D. The CDR3 is made up of 11 amino acids. Trimming left V 5 bases short and J 7 bases short, with 6 bases between. Germline V lookup: CDR1 MNHNY, CDR2 SVGAGI (reference sequence). The chain's CDR3 is CASSTGQPQHF. CDR3 nucleotides: TGTGCCAGCAGTACGGGGCAGCCCCAGCATTTT.

The chain recombines TRBV7-9 with TRBJ2-7, with TRBD1 matching over 9 bases. Trimming removed 3 bases from V and 4 bases from J; junction bases left unmatched: 7. Germline loops: CDR1 SEHNR, CDR2 FQNEAQ (reference sequence). CDR3 length equals 15 residues. CDR3 DNA: TGTGCCAGCAGCTTCTTCAGACAGGGGGTATACGAGCAGTACTTC. It specifies CASSFFRQGVYEQYF.

This rearrangement joins TRBV11-2 to TRBJ2-3; D not certain. V lost 5 bases to trimming and J lost 4 bases, with 10 bases between them. The CDR3 is made up of 13 amino acids. The V gene's germline CDR1 is SGHAT and CDR2 FQNNGV. CDR3 in DNA: TGTGCCAGCAGCACGATAGCAGCAGATACGCAGTATTTT. This encodes CASSTIAADTQYF.

The sample holds a few counts of this clone. The V call is TRBV12-5, the J call TRBJ1-2; 7 bases align to TRBD1. CDR1 and CDR2 (germline): LGHNT, FRNRAP. The CDR3 totals 15 residues. J was trimmed by 0 bases and V by 5 bases; bases with no gene match: 6. The CDR3 DNA is TGTGCTAGTGGTGTCGGGACAGCGTCTAACTATGGCTACACCTTC. This codes for CASGVGTASNYGYTF.

V gene TRBV4-3 combines with J gene TRBJ1-3; perhaps TRBD1 as D (6 bases). This CDR3 region has 16 residues. The ends were cut back, 4 bases at V and 2 bases at J, with 15 bases in the middle. Germline V lookup: CDR1 LGHNA, CDR2 YSLEER. CDR3 DNA: TGCGCCAGCAGCCTAGGGGGGGGCATTACTGGAAACACCATATATTTT. This encodes CASSLGGGITGNTIYF.

This clone has more than one count but fewer than ten. The chain joins TRBV9 to TRBJ1-2, with D perhaps matching TRBD1 (5 bases). The CDR3 has 15 amino acids. Germline V gene lookup returns CDR1 SGDLS and CDR2 YYNGEE. Trimming left V 4 bases short and J 4 bases short, with 17 bases between. CDR3 residues: CASSPGVGEAYGYTF. The CDR3 nucleotides are TGTGCCAGCAGCCCGGGGGTCGGAGAGGCCTATGGCTACACCTTC.

The chain carries TRBV6-1 and TRBJ1-2, with no clear D. This CDR3 has 15 residues. Trimming shortened V by 2 bases and J by 7 bases, and 17 bases separated the two germline ends. CDR1 MNHNS and CDR2 SASEGT come from the germline V gene. CDR3 loop: CASSEFATGLSGYTF. CDR3 bases: TGTGCCAGCAGTGAATTTGCAACGGGGTTGAGTGGCTACACCTTC.

This clone was seen more than once but under ten times. The chain employs TRBV19 and TRBJ1-2; D is uncertain. The CDR3 length is 13 residues. Germline V gives CDR1 LNHDA, CDR2 SQIVND (reference sequence). V was cut by 7 bases and J by 4 bases, with 13 bases left in between. The CDR3 nucleotides are TGTGCCAGTAAAGGTCCAGGCCCCTATGGCTACACCTTC. Its protein product is CASKGPGPYGYTF.

In nucleotides, the CDR3 is TGTGCCAGCAGTGAAGAAGGGGAAAGCAATCAGCCCCAGCATTTT. Protein: CASSEEGESNQPQHF. The gene calls are TRBV6-1 and TRBJ1-5, with TRBD1 as a possible D gene (5 bases). CDR3 length: 15 residues. With 1 base removed from V and 1 base from J, the gap between germline ends came to 8 bases. Germline V lookup: CDR1 MNHNS, CDR2 SASEGT.

This chain's CDR3 is CASTVDRGLYNEQFF. Written as DNA, the CDR3 is TGTGCCAGCACCGTGGACAGGGGGCTGTACAATGAGCAGTTCTTC. The chain joins TRBV5-5 to TRBJ2-1; 11 positions agree with TRBD1. Germline CDR1 reads SGHKS; CDR2 reads YYEKEE (reference sequence). The CDR3 runs to 15 residues. V trimming: 6 bases; J trimming: 4 bases; junction bases outside the gene matches: 6.

This clone was recorded a few times. V usage is TRBV4-1 and J usage is TRBJ2-5; a possible D gene is TRBD2 (5 bases). Germline V gene lookup returns CDR1 MGHRA and CDR2 YSYEKL. The CDR3 has 16 residues. With 1 base removed from V and 1 base from J, the gap between germline ends came to 13 bases. CDR3 in amino acids: CASSQGRGSTQETQYF. In DNA form, the CDR3 reads TGCGCCAGCAGCCAAGGGCGAGGGTCAACCCAAGAGACCCAGTACTTC.

The rearrangement joins TRBV6-1 to TRBJ2-1; D is possibly TRBD2 (6 bases). Per germline, CDR1 MNHNS and CDR2 SASEGT. This CDR3 is 13 amino acids long. Trimming removed 4 bases from V and 4 bases from J, with 8 bases in between. CDR3 sequence: CASSVAEYNEQFF. CDR3 nucleotide sequence: TGTGCCAGCAGTGTAGCGGAGTACAATGAGCAGTTCTTC.

This clone was picked up a small number of times. This sequence joins TRBV5-6 and TRBJ2-7; D possibly corresponds to TRBD2 (5 bases). The CDR3 is 14 residues long. V was cut by 4 bases and J by 3 bases, with 14 bases left in between. CDR1 and CDR2 (germline): SGHDT, YYEEEE. CDR3 nucleotides: TGTGCCAGCAGCCGGGGTGGCAGAGGCTACGAGCAGTACTTC. Translated, it gives CASSRGGRGYEQYF.

J is TRBJ2-5 and V is TRBV4-1; 15 positions agree with TRBD2. CDR1 and CDR2 (germline): MGHRA, YSYEKL. Losses at the gene ends were 3 bases for V and 4 bases for J; bases not matched to a gene: 12. This CDR3 has 19 amino acids. The CDR3 sequence is CASSQGTSGGRGFGETQYF. As DNA, the CDR3 is TGCGCCAGCAGCCAGGGGACTAGCGGGGGGAGAGGGTTCGGAGAGACCCAGTACTTC.

The rearrangement joins TRBV30 to TRBJ2-5; 10 bases map to TRBD2. From germline, CDR1 is GTSNPN and CDR2 SVGIG (reference sequence). Unmatched junction bases numbered 10, after V lost 0 bases and J lost 0 bases. The length of the CDR3 is 18 residues. The DNA for the CDR3 is TGTGCCTGGAGTGTCCCAGCGGGGGGGCCGGTAAACCAAGAGACCCAGTACTTC. Translation: CAWSVPAGGPVNQETQYF. The whole variable domain, remainder taken from reference TRBV30 and TRBJ2-5, is SQTIHQWPATLVQPVGSPLSLECTVEGTSNPNLYWYRQAAGRGLQLLFYSVGIGQISSEVPQNLSASRPQDRQFILSSKKLLLSDSGFYLCAWSVPAGGPVNQETQYFGPGTRLLVL.

The gene calls are TRBV6-5 and TRBJ2-1, with TRBD2 identical over 8 bases. J lost 7 bases, V lost 2 bases, and 7 bases had no gene match. Germline-derived CDR1 and CDR2 are MNHEY and SVGAGI. This CDR3 is built from 15 residues. The CDR3 nucleotides are TGTGCCAGCAGTTACGGAGCGGGGGTAAGGAATGAGCAGTTCTTC. Amino acid sequence: CASSYGAGVRNEQFF.